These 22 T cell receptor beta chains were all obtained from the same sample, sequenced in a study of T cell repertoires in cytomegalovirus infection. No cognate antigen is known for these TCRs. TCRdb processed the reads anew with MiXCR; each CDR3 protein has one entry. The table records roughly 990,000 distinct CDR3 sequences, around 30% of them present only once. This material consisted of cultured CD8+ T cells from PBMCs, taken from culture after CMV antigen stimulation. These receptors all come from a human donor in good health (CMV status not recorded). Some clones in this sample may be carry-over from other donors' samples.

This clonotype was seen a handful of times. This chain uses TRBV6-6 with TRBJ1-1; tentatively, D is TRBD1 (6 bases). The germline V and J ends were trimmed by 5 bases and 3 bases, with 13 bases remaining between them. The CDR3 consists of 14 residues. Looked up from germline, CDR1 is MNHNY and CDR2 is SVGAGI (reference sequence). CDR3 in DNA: TGTGCCAGCAGTAAACAGGGTGAGGACACTGAAGCTTTCTTT. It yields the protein CASSKQGEDTEAFF.

As DNA, the CDR3 is TGTGCCAGTCAAGAAGGGGACAGGGCCTCTGACGGCTACACCTTC. As protein: CASQEGDRASDGYTF. V is TRBV9 and J is TRBJ1-2, with 9 bases fitting TRBD1. The V and J ends lost 8 bases and 8 bases, in that order; junction bases with no gene match: 16. Germline V gives CDR1 SGDLS, CDR2 YYNGEE. The CDR3 loop spans 15 amino acids.

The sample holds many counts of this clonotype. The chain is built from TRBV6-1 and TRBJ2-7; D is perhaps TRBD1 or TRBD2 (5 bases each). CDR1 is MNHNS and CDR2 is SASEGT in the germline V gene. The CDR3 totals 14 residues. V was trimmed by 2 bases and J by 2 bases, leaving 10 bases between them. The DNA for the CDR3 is TGTGCCAGCAGTGAAAAGGGACCAACCTACGAGCAGTACGTC. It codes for CASSEKGPTYEQYV.

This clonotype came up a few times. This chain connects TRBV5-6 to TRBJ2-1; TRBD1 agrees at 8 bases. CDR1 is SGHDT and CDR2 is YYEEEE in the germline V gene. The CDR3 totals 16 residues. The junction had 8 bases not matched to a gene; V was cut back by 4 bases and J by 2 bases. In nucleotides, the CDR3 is TGTGCCAGCAGCGTAACCCCGGGACAGGCCTACAATGAGCAGTTCTTC. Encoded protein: CASSVTPGQAYNEQFF.

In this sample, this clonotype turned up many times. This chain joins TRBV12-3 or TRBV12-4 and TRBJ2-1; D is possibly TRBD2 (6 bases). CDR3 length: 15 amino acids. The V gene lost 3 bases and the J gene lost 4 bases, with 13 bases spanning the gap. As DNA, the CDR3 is TGTGCCAGCAGTTTTGGGCGGGGTATATACAATGAGCAGTTCTTC. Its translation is CASSFGRGIYNEQFF.

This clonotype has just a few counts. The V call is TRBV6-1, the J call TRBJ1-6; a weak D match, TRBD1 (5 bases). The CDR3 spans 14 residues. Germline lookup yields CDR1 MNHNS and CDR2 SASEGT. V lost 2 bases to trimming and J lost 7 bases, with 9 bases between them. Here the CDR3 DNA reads TGTGCCAGCAGTGAACCCCCAGGGAATTCACCCCTCCACTTT. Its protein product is CASSEPPGNSPLHF.

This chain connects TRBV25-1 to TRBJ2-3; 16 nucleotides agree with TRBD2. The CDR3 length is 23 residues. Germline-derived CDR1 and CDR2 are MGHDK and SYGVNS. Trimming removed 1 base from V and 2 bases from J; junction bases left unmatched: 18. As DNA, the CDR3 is TGTGCCAGCAGTGAATTCGAATACTACCCCGGGACTAGCGGGGGGGTCTCCACAGATACGCAGTATTTT. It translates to CASSEFEYYPGTSGGVSTDTQYF.

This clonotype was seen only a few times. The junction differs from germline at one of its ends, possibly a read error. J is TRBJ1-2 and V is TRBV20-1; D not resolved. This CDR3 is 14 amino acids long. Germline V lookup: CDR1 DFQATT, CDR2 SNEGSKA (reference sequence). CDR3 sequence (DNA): TGCAGTGCTAGAGCCGGGCCGATAAACTTTGGCTACACCTTC. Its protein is CSARAGPINFGYTF.

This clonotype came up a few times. CDR3 sequence reads: CASSQGWGGTAVTDTQYF. As DNA, the CDR3 is TGCGCCAGCAGCCAAGGATGGGGCGGGACAGCAGTCACAGATACGCAGTATTTT. J is TRBJ2-3 and V is TRBV4-1; D might be TRBD1 (7 bases). The germline gives CDR1 MGHRA, CDR2 YSYEKL. Trimming took off 1 base at V and 2 bases at J, with 19 bases between the two ends. The CDR3 contains 18 residues.

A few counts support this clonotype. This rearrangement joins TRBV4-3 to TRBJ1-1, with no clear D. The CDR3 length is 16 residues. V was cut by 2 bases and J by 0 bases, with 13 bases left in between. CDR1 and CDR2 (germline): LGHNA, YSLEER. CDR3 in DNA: TGCGCCAGCAGCCAATTCCCCCAGCCCGTGAACACTGAAGCTTTCTTT. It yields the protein CASSQFPQPVNTEAFF.

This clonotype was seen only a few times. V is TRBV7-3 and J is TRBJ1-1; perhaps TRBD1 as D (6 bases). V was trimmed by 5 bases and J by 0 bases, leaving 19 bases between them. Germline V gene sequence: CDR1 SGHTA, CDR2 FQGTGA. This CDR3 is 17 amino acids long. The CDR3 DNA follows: TGTGCCAGCAGCCCCGAGGACAGCTTAACTATGAACACTGAAGCTTTCTTT. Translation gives CASSPEDSLTMNTEAFF. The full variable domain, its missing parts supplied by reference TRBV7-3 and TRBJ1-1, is GAGVSQTPSNKVTEKGKYVELRCDPISGHTALYWYRQSLGQGPEFLIYFQGTGAADDSGLPNDRFFAVRPEGSVSTLKIQRTERGDSAVYLCASSPEDSLTMNTEAFFGQGTRLTVV.

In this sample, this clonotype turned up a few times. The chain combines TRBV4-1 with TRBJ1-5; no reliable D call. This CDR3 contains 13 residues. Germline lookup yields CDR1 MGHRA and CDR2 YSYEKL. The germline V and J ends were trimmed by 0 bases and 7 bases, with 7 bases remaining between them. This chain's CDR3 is CASSQDYGQPQHF. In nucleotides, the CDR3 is TGCGCCAGCAGCCAAGATTACGGGCAGCCCCAGCATTTT.

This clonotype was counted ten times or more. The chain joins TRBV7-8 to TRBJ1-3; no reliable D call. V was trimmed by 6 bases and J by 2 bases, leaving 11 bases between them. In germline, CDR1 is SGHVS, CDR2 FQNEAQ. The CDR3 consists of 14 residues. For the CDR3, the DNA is TGTGCCAGCAGGGAGGTGAAGGCTGGAAACACCATATATTTT. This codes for CASREVKAGNTIYF.

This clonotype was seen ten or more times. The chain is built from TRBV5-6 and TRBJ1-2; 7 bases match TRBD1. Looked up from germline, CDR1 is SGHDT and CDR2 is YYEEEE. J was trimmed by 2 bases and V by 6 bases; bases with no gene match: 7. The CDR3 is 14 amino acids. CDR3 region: CASTRDRLNYGYTF. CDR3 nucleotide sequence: TGTGCCAGCACCAGGGACAGATTGAACTATGGCTACACCTTC.

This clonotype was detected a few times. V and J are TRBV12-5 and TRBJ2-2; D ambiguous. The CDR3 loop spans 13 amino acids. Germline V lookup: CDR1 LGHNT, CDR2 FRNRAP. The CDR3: CAQLGSNTGELFF. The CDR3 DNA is TGTGCCCAACTCGGCAGTAACACCGGGGAGCTGTTTTTT. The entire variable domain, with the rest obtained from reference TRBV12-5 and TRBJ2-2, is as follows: DARVTQTPRHKVTEMGQEVTMRCQPILGHNTVFWYRQTMMQGLELLAYFRNRAPLDDSGMPKDRFSAEMPDATLATLKIQPSEPRDSAVYFCAQLGSNTGELFFGEGSRLTVL.

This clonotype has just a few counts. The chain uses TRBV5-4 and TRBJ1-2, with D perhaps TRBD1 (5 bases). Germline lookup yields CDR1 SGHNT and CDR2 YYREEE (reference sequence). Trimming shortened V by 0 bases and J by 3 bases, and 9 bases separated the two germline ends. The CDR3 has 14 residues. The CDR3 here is CASSLAGGYYGYTF. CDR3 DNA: TGTGCCAGCAGCTTGGCTGGGGGTTACTATGGCTACACCTTC.

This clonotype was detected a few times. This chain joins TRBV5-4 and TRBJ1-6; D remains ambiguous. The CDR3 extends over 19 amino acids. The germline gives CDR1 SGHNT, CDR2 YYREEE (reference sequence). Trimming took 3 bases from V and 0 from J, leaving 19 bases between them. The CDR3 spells CASSYTPQRVSSYNSPLHF. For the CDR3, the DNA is TGTGCCAGCAGCTACACCCCACAAAGGGTGAGCTCCTATAATTCACCCCTCCACTTT.

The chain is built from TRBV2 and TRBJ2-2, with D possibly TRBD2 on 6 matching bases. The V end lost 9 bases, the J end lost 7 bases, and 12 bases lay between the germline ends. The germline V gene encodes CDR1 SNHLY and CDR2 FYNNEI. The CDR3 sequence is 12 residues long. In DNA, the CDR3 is TGTGCCAGTGATGGGAGGAACGGGGAGCTGTTTTTT. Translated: CASDGRNGELFF.

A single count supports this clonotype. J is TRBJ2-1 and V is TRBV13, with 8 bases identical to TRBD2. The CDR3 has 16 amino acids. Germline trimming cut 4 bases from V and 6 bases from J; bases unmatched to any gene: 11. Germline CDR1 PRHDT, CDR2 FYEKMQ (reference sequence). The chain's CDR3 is CASSSWTSRRPNEQFF. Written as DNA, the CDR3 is TGTGCCAGCAGCTCATGGACTAGCCGGCGCCCCAATGAGCAGTTCTTC.

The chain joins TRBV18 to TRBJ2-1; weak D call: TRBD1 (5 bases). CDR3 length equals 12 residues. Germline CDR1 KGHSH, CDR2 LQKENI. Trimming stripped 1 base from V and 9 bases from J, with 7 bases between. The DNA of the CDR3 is TGTGCCAGCTCACCACTCAGGGCTGAGCAGTTCTTC. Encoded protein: CASSPLRAEQFF.

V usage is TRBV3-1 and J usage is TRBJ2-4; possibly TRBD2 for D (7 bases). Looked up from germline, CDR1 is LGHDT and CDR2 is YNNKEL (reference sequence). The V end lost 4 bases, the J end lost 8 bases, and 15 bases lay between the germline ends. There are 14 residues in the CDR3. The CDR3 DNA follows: TGTGCCAGCAGCCCTTTAGGGGGGGCGTACATTCAGTACTTC. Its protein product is CASSPLGGAYIQYF. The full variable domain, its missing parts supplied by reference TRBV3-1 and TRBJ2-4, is DTAVSQTPKYLVTQMGNDKSIKCEQNLGHDTMYWYKQDSKKFLKIMFSYNNKELIINETVPNRFSPKSPDKAHLNLHINSLELGDSAVYFCASSPLGGAYIQYFGAGTRLSVL.

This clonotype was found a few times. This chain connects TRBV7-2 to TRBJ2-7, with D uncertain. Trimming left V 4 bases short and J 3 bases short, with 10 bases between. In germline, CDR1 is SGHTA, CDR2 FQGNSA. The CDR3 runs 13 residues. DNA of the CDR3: TGTGCCAGCAGCTGGGATTTCCTCTACGAGCAGTACGTC. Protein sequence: CASSWDFLYEQYV.